This TCR beta chain was identified during a study of T-cell memory formation after mild COVID-19. Broader study findings: Pre-infection memory harbored some responding clones, suggesting cross-reactive memory joined.

TCR alpha and TCR beta cDNA libraries carrying sample barcodes and UMIs came from 5'RACE with constant-segment primers. TCRdb analysed the 5' RACE reads with MiXCR anew, one entry per CDR3 protein. The sample records 350,000 to 500,000 distinct CDR3 sequences, more than 20% being singletons. With regard to this clonotype: The antigen is unknown.

Between the trimmed V and J ends, which lost 8 bases and 5 bases, there was a span of 10 bases. Germline loops: CDR1 MDHEN, CDR2 SYDVKM. The CDR3 runs 12 residues. This chain connects TRBV28 to TRBJ1-3; no firm D call. This TCR came from an adult woman who had mild COVID-19 (a few samples of this study predate the infection). Cell type and time point are not known. The sequenced material came from PBMCs or a T cell subset sorted from them (not recorded which). The CDR3 nucleotides read TGTGCCAGCTCCCCCCCTAGAAACACCATATATTTT. This gives the protein CASSPPRNTIYF.